These T cell receptor beta chains were read from a single sample in a study of T cells after yellow fever vaccination. One entry per CDR3 protein, called by TCRdb with MiXCR from the 5' RACE reads. The sample shows about 330,000 distinct CDR3 sequences, 6.8% of them seen only once. This specimen was PBMCs, taken about 49 days after the first yellow fever vaccination. Receptor source: a man younger than 30 who received the YFV17D yellow fever vaccine. Both conserved end residues are part of each CDR3. Size tells how often a clone was seen (once, few, many) or the class of an expanded clone, and some rows leave it out.

abundance,v_gene,CDR3aa
-,TRBV18,CASSATGEGSEQYF
many,TRBV7-2,CASSYNRGDGYTF
-,TRBV5-1,CASSLSDGNTGELFF
many,TRBV10-3,CAIRPGTTIETDTQYF
-,TRBV7-2,CASSFRGTVATNEKLFF
few,TRBV20-1,CSAREGLGGYNEQFF
few,TRBV6-5,CASSYRAPVQETQYF
-,TRBV15,CATSPENTEAFF
many,TRBV10-3,CAIGEVARLNTGELFF
many,TRBV5-1,CASSRRTGDYEQYF
few,TRBV5-4,CASPLGGEGSEQFF
-,TRBV4-3,CASSQDLSTGRNSPLHF
few,TRBV7-2,CASSQTSDNNEQFF
-,TRBV7-2,CASSLAGGWAGELFF
-,TRBV28,CASSSTSHEQYF
medium-sized,TRBV13,CASSFSSTDTQYF
few,TRBV7-9,CASSSLLTGRWGNEQFF
few,TRBV18,CASSTGTVYNSPLHF
-,TRBV20-1,CSARRDGIYGYTF
many,TRBV12-3/TRBV12-4,CASSGGGGYTF
-,TRBV2,CATAYETQYF
few,TRBV7-8,CASSPGVGQEFYEQYF
few,TRBV20-1,CSARPLAGGQETQYF
few,TRBV7-8,CASSFGTGTLLSTEAFF
few,TRBV6-5,CASSILAWSGTDTQYF
-,TRBV7-2,CASSHRGGRGAQETQYF
-,TRBV2,CASNPVSSYNEQFF
few,TRBV12-3/TRBV12-4,CASRKQGSEAFF
-,TRBV4-3,CASSRWTGGEVQYF
-,TRBV20-1,CSASVGGLNNSPLHF
once,TRBV13,CASSATPGLALPDAQYF
-,TRBV19,CASSIAGTGRRQPQHF
-,TRBV10-3,CAISESGTGEETQYF
many,TRBV5-1,CASSFSENTEAFF
few,TRBV20-1,CSARDEGPYGYTF
few,TRBV19,CASSIFTDLRGTDTQYF
few,TRBV7-2,CASTQPTGNSPLHF
-,TRBV6-1,CASSPGRISYNSPLHF
-,TRBV20-1,CSARSSGQYGYTF
-,TRBV5-1,CASSLVAKGDTEAFF
few,TRBV7-2,CASSLESGRAGEQYF
many,TRBV5-8,CASRFRDRAFSAEAFF
-,TRBV5-5,CASSPTRRVHEKLFF
-,TRBV20-1,CSARGAPDRISDYTF
-,TRBV7-3,CASSPDSNTGELFF
few,TRBV9,CASSGRTVSDEQFF
many,TRBV6-5,CASRTRTGGREAFF
many,TRBV12-5,CASGKASTDTQYF
many,TRBV6-1,CASRPTGQGNSPLHF
many,TRBV5-1,CASSSGSSSYEQYF
many,TRBV28,CASTLQGTTEAFF
many,TRBV18,CASSPQSAGGETQYF
-,TRBV5-6,CASSLILPYREGYTF
once,TRBV6-1,CASSPRVHGGLNTEAFF
few,TRBV7-2,CASSLARRAVYNEQFF
many,TRBV3-1,CASSQGRVGVTDTQYF
-,TRBV12-3/TRBV12-4,CASSERGEGEKLFF